This TCR beta chain was identified during a study of cytomegalovirus exposure and HLA in healthy donors. Germline V lookup: CDR1 MNHEY, CDR2 SMNVEV (reference sequence). Deletions cut 2 bases from V and 3 bases from J, with 7 bases between. There are 14 residues in the CDR3. Findings and limits, study-wide: It was about 180 TCR beta chains that were listed as cytomegalovirus-associated. Several V segments, TRBV6-2 and TRBV6-3 among them, could not be told apart and were dropped. The authors later linked a missense DCLRE1C variant to TCR beta V- and J-gene trimming.

Comments on this clone: Antigen unknown.

Though nominally healthy at sampling, donors likely had unrecorded immune exposures. PCR amplification relied on 60 Vbeta primers (plus 13 Jbeta primers). The data were produced by immunoSEQ multiplex PCR, yet TCRdb's version contains in-frame clones alone and is incomplete. Of under 130,000 clones in the sample, roughly three fifths were seen once. This clonotype was obtained from a man under 40 in good health and CMV-seropositive. This rearrangement joins TRBV27 to TRBJ2-2; the D gene is possibly TRBD2 (5 bases). Sequencing input: PBMCs. CDR3 bases: TGTGCCAGCAGTTTACGGCGGGACACCGGGGAGCTGTTTTTT. It specifies CASSLRRDTGELFF.